This is a list of T cell receptor beta chains from one sample in a study of cytomegalovirus exposure and HLA in healthy donors. The data were produced by immunoSEQ multiplex PCR, yet TCRdb's version contains in-frame clones alone and is incomplete. The profile shows approximately 160,000 clones, under 95% of them singletons. Sequenced material: PBMCs. The receptors stem from a woman aged 18-29 years in good health and CMV-seropositive. Both conserved end residues are part of each CDR3. Fields, in order: V gene, D gene, J gene, clone size, CDR3 protein, CDR3 DNA. A D gene is named only where the DNA matches it firmly. The listing skips clone size in some rows; elsewhere it reads once, few, many or a size class.

V: TRBV7-2
D: -
J: TRBJ2-7
size: -
CDR3: CASSLAPTSLDEQYF
DNA: TGTGCCAGCAGCTTAGCCCCCACTAGCTTAGACGAGCAGTACTTC

V: TRBV27
D: TRBD2
J: TRBJ2-3
size: -
CDR3: CASSSRGLAELSIEDTQYF
DNA: TGTGCCAGCAGCTCCCGGGGACTAGCGGAACTCTCGATCGAAGATACGCAGTATTTT

V: TRBV28
D: TRBD1
J: TRBJ1-4
size: -
CDR3: CASSNPRDRVYLTNEKLFF
DNA: TGTGCCAGCAGTAACCCTCGGGACAGGGTGTACTTAACTAATGAAAAACTGTTTTTT

V: TRBV5-4
D: -
J: TRBJ1-1
size: -
CDR3: CASSLAGVTEAFF
DNA: TGTGCCAGCAGCTTGGCGGGGGTGACTGAAGCTTTCTTT

V: TRBV25-1
D: TRBD1
J: TRBJ1-1
size: -
CDR3: CASGGQAVVEAFF
DNA: TGTGCCAGCGGGGGACAGGCGGTAGTTGAAGCTTTCTTT

V: TRBV5-1
D: TRBD1
J: TRBJ2-1
size: once
CDR3: CASSGHGQGASNEQFF
DNA: TGCGCCAGCAGCGGACATGGACAGGGGGCCTCCAATGAGCAGTTCTTC

V: TRBV7-9
D: -
J: TRBJ1-2
size: -
CDR3: CASSQISYGYTF
DNA: TGTGCCAGCAGCCAGATCTCCTATGGCTACACCTTC

V: TRBV2
D: TRBD1
J: TRBJ1-1
size: -
CDR3: CASSGVSGGAAFF
DNA: TGTGCCAGCAGTGGGGTCTCAGGGGGCGCGGCTTTCTTT

V: TRBV29-1
D: TRBD1
J: TRBJ2-2
size: -
CDR3: CSVEGTGGTGELFF
DNA: TGCAGCGTTGAGGGTACAGGGGGAACCGGGGAGCTGTTTTTT

V: TRBV18
D: -
J: TRBJ2-7
size: -
CDR3: CASSPPYHPGEQYF
DNA: TGTGCCAGCTCACCACCGTACCATCCGGGCGAGCAGTACTTC

V: TRBV15
D: -
J: TRBJ2-1
size: once
CDR3: CATSPSGYEQFF
DNA: TGTGCCACCAGCCCATCGGGGTATGAGCAGTTCTTC

V: TRBV10-2
D: TRBD1
J: TRBJ2-7
size: -
CDR3: CASSIRDRGSYEQYF
DNA: TGCGCCAGCAGCATCAGGGACAGGGGGTCCTACGAGCAGTACTTC

V: TRBV30
D: -
J: TRBJ2-7
size: -
CDR3: CAWSGGGYEQYF
DNA: TGTGCCTGGAGTGGGGGAGGATACGAGCAGTACTTC

V: TRBV6-1
D: TRBD1
J: TRBJ1-2
size: few
CDR3: CASRPTGIDGYTF
DNA: TGTGCCAGCAGACCGACAGGGATCGATGGCTACACCTTC

V: TRBV5-4
D: TRBD2
J: TRBJ2-3
size: once
CDR3: CASSPGTSGPSTDTQYF
DNA: TGTGCCAGCAGCCCAGGGACTAGCGGGCCTAGCACAGATACGCAGTATTTT

V: TRBV25-1
D: -
J: TRBJ2-3
size: once
CDR3: CASSENGDPGGDTQYF
DNA: TGTGCCAGCAGTGAAAATGGGGACCCAGGGGGGGATACGCAGTATTTT